Each of the 10 T cell receptor beta chains below was sequenced from the same sample in a study of immune heterogeneity within non-small cell lung tumors. Amplification of TCR beta CDR3 was performed by multiplex PCR with 32 V and 13 J primers. TCRdb redid the calling of the multiplex PCR reads with MiXCR, one entry per CDR3 protein. The sample records some 10,000 distinct CDR3 sequences, less than 30% being singletons. The template consisted of bulk tumor genomic DNA, with about 0.65 ug used per sample. Spaced far apart, several biopsies were taken from each primary tumor during surgery. The study enrolled patients with untreated, newly diagnosed non-small cell lung cancer who underwent curative surgery. Sequenced sample: lung tumor tissue. Receptors were obtained from a man in his fifties with non-small cell lung cancer.

This clonotype turned up a few times. The chain is built from TRBV7-6 and TRBJ1-3; unclear D gene. V shed 5 bases and J shed 0 bases, with 11 bases lying between them. The CDR3 consists of 15 residues. Germline V gene data show CDR1 as SGHVS and CDR2 as FNYEAQ. CDR3 loop: CASSVQADSGNTIYF. Here the CDR3 DNA reads TGTGCCAGCAGCGTCCAGGCGGACTCTGGAAACACCATATATTTT. The full variable domain, in which reference TRBV7-6 and TRBJ1-3 provide the parts outside the CDR3, is GAGVSQSPRYKVTKRGQDVALRCDPISGHVSLYWYRQALGQGPEFLTYFNYEAQQDKSGLPNDRFSAERPEGSISTLTIQRTEQRDSAMYRCASSVQADSGNTIYFGEGSWLTVV.

A few counts support this clonotype. The genes are TRBV18 and TRBJ2-6; possibly TRBD1 for D (7 bases). The CDR3 runs 18 residues. The V gene lost 3 bases and the J gene lost 0 bases, with 15 bases spanning the gap. Germline values: CDR1 KGHSH, CDR2 LQKENI. The CDR3 sequence: CASSPRDRGFSGANVLTF. The CDR3 region has the DNA TGTGCCAGCTCACCGCGGGACAGAGGATTCTCTGGGGCCAACGTCCTGACTTTC.

Only a few counts were recorded for this clonotype. The chain uses TRBV12-3 or TRBV12-4 and TRBJ1-4; D call uncertain. The CDR3 is made up of 14 amino acids. Trimming removed 6 bases from V and 8 bases from J, with 16 bases in between. CDR3 sequence: CASSPGGRKEKLFF. In DNA form, the CDR3 reads TGTGCCAGCAGCCCAGGAGGTAGGAAGGAAAAACTGTTTTTT.

A remark on this clonotype: This may arise from a read error, as a much more abundant clone is one base away. The J gene is TRBJ1-3, the V gene TRBV18; unclear D gene. The CDR3 spans 17 residues. Germline-derived CDR1 and CDR2 are KGHSH and LQKENI. V shed 3 bases and J shed 8 bases, with 23 bases lying between them. Here the CDR3 reads CASSPSLLGVSGDTIYF. CDR3 DNA sequence: TGTGCCAGCTCACCTTCGTTGCTTGGGGTCTCCGGAGACACCATATATTTT.

This clonotype appeared many times. The rearrangement links TRBV5-8 to TRBJ1-6; 10 positions agree with TRBD1. Germline-derived CDR1 and CDR2 are SGHTS and YDEGEE. The CDR3 length is 16 residues. The V segment lost 4 bases and the J segment 5 bases; nucleotides outside the gene matches: 6. The CDR3 loop is CASSAGQGTNNSPLHF. In nucleotides, the CDR3 is TGTGCCAGCAGCGCGGGACAGGGGACAAATAATTCACCCCTCCACTTT.

This clonotype appeared a few times. The rearrangement links TRBV4-1 to TRBJ1-5, with 8 bases fitting TRBD1. Germline CDR1 is MGHRA and CDR2 is YSYEKL. This CDR3 has 15 amino acids. With 5 bases clipped from V and 6 bases from J, the junction kept 9 bases outside the gene matches. Here the CDR3 reads CASSSRTGLGQPQHF. As DNA, the CDR3 is TGCGCCAGCAGCTCGCGGACAGGGTTGGGTCAGCCCCAGCATTTT.

This clonotype was detected many times. The V and J genes are TRBV4-1 and TRBJ1-2; no reliable D call. The germline gives CDR1 MGHRA, CDR2 YSYEKL. The CDR3 extends over 12 amino acids. Trimming removed 6 bases at V and 5 bases at J, with 10 bases between. CDR3 nucleotides: TGCGCCAGCAGTACGATTGGGTATGGCTACACCTTC. This translates into CASSTIGYGYTF.

As concerns this clonotype: Being one base from a much bigger clone, this may be a read error. This chain uses TRBV20-1 with TRBJ1-5, with TRBD1 identical over 8 bases. The V gene's germline CDR1 is DFQATT and CDR2 SNEGSKA (reference sequence). The length of the CDR3 is 17 residues. The CDR3 nucleotides read TGCAGTGCTAGAGATAGGACAGGGCCTATTAGCAATCAGCCCAAGCATTTT. Its protein product is CSARDRTGPISNQPKHF.

This clonotype was seen more than once but under ten times. The V and J genes are TRBV12-3 or TRBV12-4 and TRBJ2-1; TRBD2 is a possible D gene (6 bases). CDR3 size: 15 residues. V was pared by 5 bases and J by 5 bases, with 16 bases between. CDR3: CASSPLGGGNNEQFF. DNA for the CDR3: TGTGCCAGCAGTCCCCTGGGTGGGGGGAACAATGAGCAGTTCTTC.

V is TRBV18 and J is TRBJ2-2; TRBD1 or TRBD2 may be the D gene (6 bases each). V lost 4 bases and J 5 bases, leaving 17 bases between the germline ends. Looked up from germline, CDR1 is KGHSH and CDR2 is LQKENI. The CDR3 runs to 16 residues. The CDR3 DNA follows: TGTGCCAGCTCACTATCGATGGGGGGCCGAACCGGGGAGCTGTTTTTT. Protein sequence: CASSLSMGGRTGELFF.